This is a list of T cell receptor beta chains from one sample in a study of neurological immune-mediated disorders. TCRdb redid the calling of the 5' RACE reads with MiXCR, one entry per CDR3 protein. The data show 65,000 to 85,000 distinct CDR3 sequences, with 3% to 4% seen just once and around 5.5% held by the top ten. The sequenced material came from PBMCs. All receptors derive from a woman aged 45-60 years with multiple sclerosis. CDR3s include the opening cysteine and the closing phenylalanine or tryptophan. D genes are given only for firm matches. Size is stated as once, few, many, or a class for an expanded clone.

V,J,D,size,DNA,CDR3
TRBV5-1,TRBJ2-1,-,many,TGCGCCAGCAGCTCCACTACTAGCAGGTACAATGAGCAGTTCTTC,CASSSTTSRYNEQFF
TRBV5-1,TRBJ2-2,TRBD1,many,TGCGCCAGCAGCTTGGATTCAGGGGGCGAAGCCGGGGAGCTGTTTTTT,CASSLDSGGEAGELFF
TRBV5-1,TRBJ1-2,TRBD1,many,TGCGCCAGCAGCGGGACAGGCGACTATGGCTACACCTTC,CASSGTGDYGYTF
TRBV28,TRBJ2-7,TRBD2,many,TGTGCCAGCACAGGGACAAGCACCCGGACTAGCGGGAGGTGGGACGAGCAGTACTTC,CASTGTSTRTSGRWDEQYF
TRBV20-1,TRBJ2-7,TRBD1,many,TGCAGTGCTAGTAGCCAGGGGGTCTCCCGCGAGCAGTACTTC,CSASSQGVSREQYF
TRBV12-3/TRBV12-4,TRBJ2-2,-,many,TGTGCCAGCAGTTTAGCGAGTGGGAGCGGGACCGGGGAGCTGTTTTTT,CASSLASGSGTGELFF
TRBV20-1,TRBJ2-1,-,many,TGCAGTGCTGCTCGGGAGTCCAATGAGCAGTTCTTC,CSAARESNEQFF
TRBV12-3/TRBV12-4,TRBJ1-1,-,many,TGTGCCAGCAGTTTACAGGGGAGGAACACTGAAGCTTTCTTT,CASSLQGRNTEAFF
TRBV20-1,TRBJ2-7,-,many,TGCAGTGCCAGCGAGAGACTAACTTCCTACGAGCAGTACTTC,CSASERLTSYEQYF
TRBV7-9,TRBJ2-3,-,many,TGTGCCAGCAGCCGGGCCGGGGCAGATACGCAGTATTTT,CASSRAGADTQYF